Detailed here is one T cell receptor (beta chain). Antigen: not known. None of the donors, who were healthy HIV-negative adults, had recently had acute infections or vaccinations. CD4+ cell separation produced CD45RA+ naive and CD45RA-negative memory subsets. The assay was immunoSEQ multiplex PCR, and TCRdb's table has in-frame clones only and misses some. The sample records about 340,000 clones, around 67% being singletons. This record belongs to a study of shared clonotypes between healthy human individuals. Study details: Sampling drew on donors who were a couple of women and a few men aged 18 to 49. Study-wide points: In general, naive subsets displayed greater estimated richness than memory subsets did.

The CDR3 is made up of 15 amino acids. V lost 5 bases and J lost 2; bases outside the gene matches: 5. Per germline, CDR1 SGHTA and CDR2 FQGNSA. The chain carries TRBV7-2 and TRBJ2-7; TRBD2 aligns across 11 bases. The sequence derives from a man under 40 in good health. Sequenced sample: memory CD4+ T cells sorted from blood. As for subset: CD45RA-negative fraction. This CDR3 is CASSRTSGPPYEQYF. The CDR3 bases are TGTGCCAGCAGCCGGACTAGCGGGCCACCCTACGAGCAGTACTTC. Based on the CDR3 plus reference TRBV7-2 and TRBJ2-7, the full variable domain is GAGVSQSPSNKVTEKGKDVELRCDPISGHTALYWYRQSLGQGLEFLIYFQGNSAPDKSGLPSDRFSAERTGGSVSTLTIQRTQQEDSAVYLCASSRTSGPPYEQYFGPGTRLTVT.